Listed here are 3 T cell receptor beta chains from one sample, sequenced in a study of T cell responses to AZD1222 COVID-19 vaccine. Generated by immunoSEQ multiplex PCR, the TCRdb table keeps only in-frame clones and is missing some. The table shows roughly 170,000 clones, with 87% occurring only once. This specimen was peripheral blood, taken on day 0 of AZD1222 vaccination. These receptors were obtained from an adult in good health.

This chain connects TRBV29-1 to TRBJ1-2; D gene ambiguous. Germline V gives CDR1 SQVTM, CDR2 ANQGSEA. There are 12 residues in the CDR3. The V gene lost 5 bases and the J gene lost 8 bases, with 15 bases spanning the gap. Here the CDR3 reads CSVYRGVEGYTF. Here the CDR3 DNA reads TGCAGCGTTTATCGAGGCGTGGAGGGCTACACCTTC. Full variable domain (outside the CDR3, taken from reference TRBV29-1 and TRBJ1-2): SAVISQKPSRDICQRGTSLTIQCQVDSQVTMMFWYRQQPGQSLTLIATANQGSEATYESGFVIDKFPISRPNLTFSTLTVSNMSPEDSSIYLCSVYRGVEGYTFGSGTRLTVV.

The rearrangement uses TRBV19 and TRBJ1-5; 7 positions match TRBD1. J was trimmed by 5 bases and V by 6 bases; bases with no gene match: 10. The CDR3 covers 15 residues. CDR1 LNHDA and CDR2 SQIVND come from the germline V gene (reference sequence). The CDR3, as DNA: TGTGCCAGTAGGATCCCCGGGAGGGGGCATCAGCCCCAGCATTTT. This sequence encodes CASRIPGRGHQPQHF.

The gene calls are TRBV10-3 and TRBJ2-6; 8 bases map to TRBD2. There are 17 residues in the CDR3. Unmatched junction bases numbered 4, after V lost 2 bases and J lost 1 base. Per the germline V gene, CDR1 is ENHRY and CDR2 is SYGVKD. CDR3 residues: CAISEGTSRSGANVLTF. CDR3 nucleotides: TGTGCCATCAGTGAGGGGACTAGTAGGTCTGGGGCCAACGTCCTGACTTTC.